These T cell receptor beta chains were read from a single sample in a study of blood T cell repertoires in COVID-19. Profiling relied on immunoSEQ multiplex PCR, and the TCRdb table lists in-frame clones only, not all of them. The sample yields 250,000 to 300,000 clones, roughly nine tenths seen once. The specimen was peripheral blood. Source of these receptors: a woman younger than 45 with COVID-19, enrolled during active disease. Each CDR3 is given with its conserved first and last residue. Each record gives: J gene, D gene, clone size, V gene, CDR3 DNA, CDR3 protein. The D gene is left open where the match is weak. Some rows have no size entry. The others give once, few or many, or a class for an expanded clone.

J gene: TRBJ2-1; D gene: TRBD2; clone size: NA; V gene: TRBV28; CDR3 DNA: TGTGCCAGCAGTCGTAGCGGGGGAAACAATGAGCAGTTCTTC; CDR3 protein: CASSRSGGNNEQFF
J gene: TRBJ2-7; D gene: NA; clone size: NA; V gene: TRBV3-1/TRBV3-2; CDR3 DNA: TGTGCCAGCAGTCCCCTTATGGGGCGCGCGGGACCTAGGGAGCAGTACTTC; CDR3 protein: CASSPLMGRAGPREQYF
J gene: TRBJ2-6; D gene: NA; clone size: NA; V gene: TRBV7-6; CDR3 DNA: TGTGCCAGCAGGCCGGGAGTGAGTTCTAGCTCTGGGGCCAACGTCCTGACTTTC; CDR3 protein: CASRPGVSSSSGANVLTF
J gene: TRBJ2-3; D gene: TRBD2; clone size: NA; V gene: TRBV7-9; CDR3 DNA: TGTGCCAGCAGCTTAACCGGTCGTCTAGCGGGGCAAACAGATACGCAGTATTTT; CDR3 protein: CASSLTGRLAGQTDTQYF
J gene: TRBJ2-5; D gene: TRBD2; clone size: NA; V gene: TRBV5-5; CDR3 DNA: TGTGCCAGCAGCTTGAGAGCGGGGGCGCGCCAAGAGACCCAGTACTTC; CDR3 protein: CASSLRAGARQETQYF
J gene: TRBJ1-4; D gene: NA; clone size: once; V gene: TRBV4-1; CDR3 DNA: TGCGCCAGCAGCCCCCGACAGACAACTAATGAAAAACTGTTTTTT; CDR3 protein: CASSPRQTTNEKLFF
J gene: TRBJ2-5; D gene: NA; clone size: NA; V gene: TRBV12-2; CDR3 DNA: TGTGCAAGTCGCTGGGGACAGGGAGGTAAGGAGACCCAGTACTTC; CDR3 protein: CASRWGQGGKETQYF
J gene: TRBJ1-1; D gene: NA; clone size: few; V gene: TRBV7-2; CDR3 DNA: TGTGCCAGCAGCTTGGTCCCGCACAGGAGCCCGAACACTGAAGCTTTCTTT; CDR3 protein: CASSLVPHRSPNTEAFF
J gene: TRBJ2-7; D gene: NA; clone size: NA; V gene: TRBV27; CDR3 DNA: TGTGCCAGCTCCTTACCCGGGAACGAGCAGTACTTC; CDR3 protein: CASSLPGNEQYF
J gene: TRBJ2-1; D gene: NA; clone size: once; V gene: TRBV27; CDR3 DNA: TGTGCCAGCAGTTTAACTAACAATGAGCAGTTCTTC; CDR3 protein: CASSLTNNEQFF
J gene: TRBJ2-1; D gene: TRBD1; clone size: NA; V gene: TRBV28; CDR3 DNA: TGTGCCAGCAGTTTGGGACAGGGGGGTGATGAGCAGTTCTTC; CDR3 protein: CASSLGQGGDEQFF
J gene: TRBJ2-3; D gene: NA; clone size: NA; V gene: TRBV19; CDR3 DNA: TGTGCCAGTAGTATAGGAGGGCACACAGATACGCAGTATTTT; CDR3 protein: CASSIGGHTDTQYF
J gene: TRBJ1-1; D gene: TRBD1; clone size: NA; V gene: TRBV9; CDR3 DNA: TGTGCCAGCAGCTCAAGAGTGGGACAGCGAGGGAACACTGAAGCTTTCTTT; CDR3 protein: CASSSRVGQRGNTEAFF
J gene: TRBJ1-1; D gene: NA; clone size: few; V gene: TRBV4-1; CDR3 DNA: TGCGCCAGCAGAACAGGGTTAGGCACTGAAGCTTTCTTT; CDR3 protein: CASRTGLGTEAFF
J gene: TRBJ1-5; D gene: TRBD1; clone size: NA; V gene: TRBV3-1/TRBV3-2; CDR3 DNA: TGTGCCAGCAGCCAAGGGGGCAGGGGGGACCAGCCCCAGCATTTT; CDR3 protein: CASSQGGRGDQPQHF
J gene: TRBJ2-7; D gene: TRBD1; clone size: once; V gene: TRBV28; CDR3 DNA: TGTGCCAGCAGTAAACAGGGGGCTATATCCTACGAGCAGTACTTC; CDR3 protein: CASSKQGAISYEQYF
J gene: TRBJ2-2; D gene: NA; clone size: NA; V gene: TRBV19; CDR3 DNA: TGTGCCACCGAGGAGGCGAACACCGGGGAGCTGTTTTTT; CDR3 protein: CATEEANTGELFF
J gene: TRBJ2-5; D gene: NA; clone size: NA; V gene: TRBV28; CDR3 DNA: TGTGCCAGCAGTCTCACAGGGACCCAAGAGACCCAGTACTTC; CDR3 protein: CASSLTGTQETQYF
J gene: TRBJ1-2; D gene: NA; clone size: NA; V gene: TRBV3-1/TRBV3-2; CDR3 DNA: TGTGCCAGCAGCTATCTACCGGAGCCCTATGGCTACACCTTC; CDR3 protein: CASSYLPEPYGYTF
J gene: TRBJ1-4; D gene: NA; clone size: NA; V gene: TRBV4-1; CDR3 DNA: TGCGCCAGCAGCCAGAGGGCCTCAGGTGATGAAAAACTGTTTTTT; CDR3 protein: CASSQRASGDEKLFF
J gene: TRBJ1-6; D gene: NA; clone size: few; V gene: TRBV19; CDR3 DNA: TGTGCCAGTAGTATAGCCCAGGCAGGGCGGTCACCCCTCCACTTT; CDR3 protein: CASSIAQAGRSPLHF
J gene: TRBJ2-7; D gene: NA; clone size: NA; V gene: TRBV13; CDR3 DNA: TGTGCCAGCAGCTTAGGCGCCCAGGCCTACGAGCAGTACTTC; CDR3 protein: CASSLGAQAYEQYF
J gene: TRBJ1-3; D gene: TRBD1; clone size: NA; V gene: TRBV5-4; CDR3 DNA: TGTGCCAGCAGCCCCGGAGGGGGCGCTGGAAACACCATATATTTT; CDR3 protein: CASSPGGGAGNTIYF
J gene: TRBJ1-5; D gene: NA; clone size: NA; V gene: TRBV5-8; CDR3 DNA: TGTGCCAGCAGCTTGGCCGGACTGGGCAATCAGCCCCAGCATTTT; CDR3 protein: CASSLAGLGNQPQHF
J gene: TRBJ1-2; D gene: TRBD1; clone size: once; V gene: TRBV7-2; CDR3 DNA: TGTGCCAGCAGCTTAATGGGACAGGGTGACTATGGCTACACCTTC; CDR3 protein: CASSLMGQGDYGYTF
J gene: TRBJ2-5; D gene: TRBD1; clone size: NA; V gene: TRBV2; CDR3 DNA: TGTGCCAGCCGGATTACCGGGACAGAAGAGACCCAGTACTTC; CDR3 protein: CASRITGTEETQYF
J gene: TRBJ1-5; D gene: NA; clone size: NA; V gene: TRBV28; CDR3 DNA: TGTGCCAGCAGTCCAGACCTAAGGGGTCAGCCCCAGCATTTT; CDR3 protein: CASSPDLRGQPQHF
J gene: TRBJ2-1; D gene: NA; clone size: NA; V gene: TRBV3-1/TRBV3-2; CDR3 DNA: TGTGCCAGCAGCCAAGATCTGCGAGGGCTTAGCTACAATGAGCAGTTCTTC; CDR3 protein: CASSQDLRGLSYNEQFF
J gene: TRBJ1-5; D gene: NA; clone size: NA; V gene: TRBV2; CDR3 DNA: TGTGCCAGCAGTGTCTATAATCAGCCCCAGCATTTT; CDR3 protein: CASSVYNQPQHF
J gene: TRBJ2-2; D gene: TRBD2; clone size: NA; V gene: TRBV7-6; CDR3 DNA: TGTGCCAGCAGTTTAGCACTAGCGGGCATTACCGGGGAGCTGTTTTTT; CDR3 protein: CASSLALAGITGELFF
J gene: TRBJ2-1; D gene: TRBD1; clone size: NA; V gene: TRBV12-3/TRBV12-4; CDR3 DNA: TGTGCCAGCAGTTTGGGACAGTACAATGAGCAGTTCTTC; CDR3 protein: CASSLGQYNEQFF
J gene: TRBJ1-2; D gene: NA; clone size: NA; V gene: TRBV7-2; CDR3 DNA: TGTGCCAGCAGCTTGCAGGCAAACTATGGCTACACCTTC; CDR3 protein: CASSLQANYGYTF
J gene: TRBJ2-5; D gene: NA; clone size: NA; V gene: TRBV11-2; CDR3 DNA: TGTGCCAGCAGCTTTCGCTACGTCGAGACCCAGTACTTC; CDR3 protein: CASSFRYVETQYF
J gene: TRBJ1-2; D gene: NA; clone size: once; V gene: TRBV5-1; CDR3 DNA: TGCGCCAGCAGCTTGGGAACAGGGTTTATTGGCTACACCTTC; CDR3 protein: CASSLGTGFIGYTF
J gene: TRBJ1-6; D gene: TRBD1; clone size: NA; V gene: TRBV6-5; CDR3 DNA: TGTGCCAGCAGCATGCAGGGGGCGTATTCACCCCTCCACTTT; CDR3 protein: CASSMQGAYSPLHF
J gene: TRBJ2-3; D gene: NA; clone size: NA; V gene: TRBV7-9; CDR3 DNA: TGTGCCAGCAGCTTCGGGTCTTCTAGCACAGATACGCAGTATTTT; CDR3 protein: CASSFGSSSTDTQYF
J gene: TRBJ1-5; D gene: NA; clone size: NA; V gene: TRBV7-2; CDR3 DNA: TGTGCCAGCAGCTTAGCAGGCACAGGGTCGCAGCCCCAGCATTTT; CDR3 protein: CASSLAGTGSQPQHF
J gene: TRBJ2-1; D gene: NA; clone size: NA; V gene: TRBV5-6; CDR3 DNA: TGTGCCAGCAGCCCTCTGCCACTGTTCAATGAGCAGTTCTTC; CDR3 protein: CASSPLPLFNEQFF
J gene: TRBJ1-2; D gene: TRBD1; clone size: NA; V gene: TRBV27; CDR3 DNA: TGTGCCAGCAGTCCCGGGACAGGGGAGGGCTACACCTTC; CDR3 protein: CASSPGTGEGYTF
J gene: TRBJ2-7; D gene: TRBD1; clone size: once; V gene: TRBV27; CDR3 DNA: TGTGCCAGCGCCCTACAGGGGGCATTACACGAGCAGTACTTC; CDR3 protein: CASALQGALHEQYF
J gene: TRBJ1-1; D gene: TRBD1; clone size: NA; V gene: TRBV2; CDR3 DNA: TGTGCCGGGACGGGACAGGGGGTTAGAGCTGAAGCTTTCTTT; CDR3 protein: CAGTGQGVRAEAFF
J gene: TRBJ2-3; D gene: TRBD2; clone size: NA; V gene: TRBV7-2; CDR3 DNA: TGTGCCAGCAGCTACGGACTAGCGGGGAACACAGATACGCAGTATTTT; CDR3 protein: CASSYGLAGNTDTQYF
J gene: TRBJ2-7; D gene: NA; clone size: few; V gene: TRBV7-9; CDR3 DNA: TGTGCCAGCAGGTTGTCGGAGACCTACGAGCAGTACTTC; CDR3 protein: CASRLSETYEQYF
J gene: TRBJ1-6; D gene: NA; clone size: NA; V gene: TRBV5-1; CDR3 DNA: TGCGCCAGCAGCCTTGGAGGGCAGGGAGAGTCACCCCTCCACTTT; CDR3 protein: CASSLGGQGESPLHF
J gene: TRBJ2-2; D gene: TRBD2; clone size: NA; V gene: TRBV3-1/TRBV3-2; CDR3 DNA: TGTGCCAGCAGGGCGGGGACTAGCTCGAACACCGGGGAGCTGTTTTTT; CDR3 protein: CASRAGTSSNTGELFF
J gene: TRBJ1-1; D gene: NA; clone size: few; V gene: TRBV7-9; CDR3 DNA: TGTGCCAGCAGCCAACAGGGACGAGGCACTGAAGCTTTCTTT; CDR3 protein: CASSQQGRGTEAFF
J gene: TRBJ2-2; D gene: NA; clone size: few; V gene: TRBV10-2; CDR3 DNA: TGCGCCAGCAGTGAGTCGTGGGGGGGGCGGACCGGGGAGCTGTTTTTT; CDR3 protein: CASSESWGGRTGELFF
J gene: TRBJ1-6; D gene: NA; clone size: NA; V gene: TRBV6-5; CDR3 DNA: TGTGCCACCGTTCTTAAACAGACCCTTCATTCACCCCTCCACTTT; CDR3 protein: CATVLKQTLHSPLHF
J gene: TRBJ2-5; D gene: TRBD1; clone size: NA; V gene: TRBV5-1; CDR3 DNA: TGCGCCAGCAATCGGGAACAGGGGGCCTCTCAGGAGACCCAGTACTTC; CDR3 protein: CASNREQGASQETQYF
J gene: TRBJ2-7; D gene: NA; clone size: NA; V gene: TRBV10-1; CDR3 DNA: TGCGCCAGCAGTGAAGGAGTAAGGTCCTCCTACGAGCAGTACTTC; CDR3 protein: CASSEGVRSSYEQYF
J gene: TRBJ2-7; D gene: TRBD2; clone size: NA; V gene: TRBV10-3; CDR3 DNA: TGTGCCATCAAAGCGGGGGTTACCTCCTACGAGCAGTACTTC; CDR3 protein: CAIKAGVTSYEQYF
J gene: TRBJ1-1; D gene: NA; clone size: NA; V gene: TRBV18; CDR3 DNA: TGTGCCAGCTCACCTCAATGGAACACTGAAGCTTTCTTT; CDR3 protein: CASSPQWNTEAFF